This T cell receptor (beta chain) was found in a study of metastatic and nonmetastatic thyroid tumors. TCRdb re-clonotyped the PCR reads through MiXCR. Of about 92,000 clones listed, approximately 15% are singletons. In this sample, this clone turned up many times. There were no patients who had received any treatment before thyroid surgery. CDR3 size: 14 residues. Germline CDR1 reads SGDLS; CDR2 reads YYNGEE. Deletions cut 4 bases from V and 1 base from J, with 9 bases between. J is TRBJ2-1 and V is TRBV9; TRBD2 might be the D (6 bases). The sequence came from a female donor with papillary thyroid cancer or a benign thyroid nodule (not recorded which). Some clones in this sample may be carry-over from other donors' samples. The sequenced sample was blood. For the CDR3, the DNA is TGTGCCAGCAGCCCGGGGGATTCCTACAATGAGCAGTTCTTC. Its translation: CASSPGDSYNEQFF.